Listed here are 15 T cell receptor beta chains from one sample, sequenced in a study of blood T cell repertoires in COVID-19. Profiling relied on immunoSEQ multiplex PCR, and the TCRdb table lists in-frame clones only, not all of them. Of some 130,000 clones listed, about four fifths were seen once; the top ten hold 18%. Specimen: PBMCs or T cells enriched from blood (not recorded which). Receptors were obtained from a man aged 25-40 years who had recovered from COVID-19.

The chain combines TRBV19 with TRBJ1-5; 7 bases match TRBD1. With 7 bases clipped from V and 10 bases from J, the junction kept 13 bases outside the gene matches. Looked up from germline, CDR1 is LNHDA and CDR2 is SQIVND (reference sequence). The CDR3 is 14 amino acids. CDR3 sequence (DNA): TGTGCCAGTATCGCCCAGGGGGGTCCGAGACCCCAGCATTTT. Translated: CASIAQGGPRPQHF.

This clone showed up just once. The V gene is TRBV2, the J gene TRBJ2-3, with 10 bases aligning to TRBD2. Germline trimming cut 7 bases from V and 0 bases from J; bases unmatched to any gene: 7. In germline, CDR1 is SNHLY, CDR2 FYNNEI. CDR3 length: 16 residues. The CDR3 DNA reads TGTGCCAGCATCAGAGGACTAGCGGATAGCACAGATACGCAGTATTTT. Amino acids: CASIRGLADSTDTQYF.

The chain combines TRBV6-5 with TRBJ1-6; D remains ambiguous. Germline V lookup: CDR1 MNHEY, CDR2 SVGAGI. This CDR3 spans 15 amino acids. V gave up 2 bases and J gave up 7 bases, with 12 bases separating them. The CDR3 region has the DNA TGTGCCAGCAGTTACAGCGGGCAGTCCAATTCACCCCTCCACTTT. As protein: CASSYSGQSNSPLHF.

The table lists this clone with a few counts. V gene TRBV27 combines with J gene TRBJ2-3; D remains unclear. V was clipped by 2 bases and J by 2 bases, with 11 bases between them. The CDR3 consists of 15 residues. Germline CDR1 MNHEY, CDR2 SMNVEV (reference sequence). CDR3 DNA sequence: TGTGCCAGCAGTTTAGGCACTATCCTCACAGATACGCAGTATTTT. This codes for CASSLGTILTDTQYF.

V gene TRBV7-8 combines with J gene TRBJ2-7; D may be TRBD1 (6 bases). The length of the CDR3 is 15 residues. V lost 1 base to trimming and J lost 1 base, with 11 bases between them. In germline, CDR1 is SGHVS, CDR2 FQNEAQ. The CDR3 bases are TGTGCCAGCAGCTTAGATTGGGACATTTCCTACGAGCAGTACGTC. This sequence encodes CASSLDWDISYEQYV.

This clone was seen just once. The chain employs TRBV11-2 and TRBJ1-2; D is undetermined. V gave up 1 base and J gave up 5 bases, with 11 bases separating them. Germline V gene data show CDR1 as SGHAT and CDR2 as FQNNGV. The CDR3 length is 14 residues. CDR3 sequence: CASSLGAGGYGYTF. The CDR3 bases are TGTGCCAGCAGCTTAGGCGCAGGTGGATATGGCTACACCTTC.

V usage is TRBV12-5 and J usage is TRBJ1-6; no clear D gene. Germline V gene sequence: CDR1 LGHNT, CDR2 FRNRAP. V was trimmed by 0 bases and J by 1 base, leaving 7 bases between them. This CDR3 has 16 residues. The CDR3 DNA follows: TGTGCTAGTGGTTTGGTAGCGGGATCCTATAATTCACCCCTCCACTTT. It codes for CASGLVAGSYNSPLHF. Looking up the rest from reference TRBV12-5 and TRBJ1-6 gives the full variable domain: DARVTQTPRHKVTEMGQEVTMRCQPILGHNTVFWYRQTMMQGLELLAYFRNRAPLDDSGMPKDRFSAEMPDATLATLKIQPSEPRDSAVYFCASGLVAGSYNSPLHFGNGTRLTVT.

This chain links TRBV5-6 with TRBJ1-1; a possible D gene is TRBD1 (6 bases). V lost 2 bases and J lost 4, with 15 bases in between. CDR3 length: 15 amino acids. Germline CDR1 and CDR2: SGHDT and YYEEEE. CDR3 sequence: CASSLIQGSFTEAFF. In DNA form, the CDR3 reads TGTGCCAGCAGCTTAATCCAGGGGAGTTTCACTGAAGCTTTCTTT.

The chain carries TRBV5-6 and TRBJ1-2, with D possibly matching TRBD1 (6 bases). There are 13 residues in the CDR3. Germline CDR1 and CDR2: SGHDT and YYEEEE. Deletions cut 1 base from V and 6 bases from J, with 10 bases between. The CDR3 spells CASSLSGVDGYTF. The CDR3 bases are TGTGCCAGCAGCTTGTCAGGGGTGGATGGCTACACCTTC.

The chain recombines TRBV5-6 with TRBJ2-7; 9 nucleotides agree with TRBD1. CDR1 and CDR2 (germline): SGHDT, YYEEEE. The CDR3 extends over 15 amino acids. V was pared by 0 bases and J by 7 bases, with 8 bases of the junction left unmatched. CDR3 nucleotides: TGTGCCAGCAGCTTGGGAGGGACAGGGTTTAGGGAGCAGTACTTC. It encodes CASSLGGTGFREQYF.

The chain employs TRBV5-6 and TRBJ2-1; 8 bases align to TRBD2. Germline V lookup: CDR1 SGHDT, CDR2 YYEEEE. The CDR3 totals 15 residues. With V trimmed by 1 base and J by 7 bases, 7 bases remained unmatched. The CDR3 coding sequence is TGTGCCAGCAGCTTGCGGAGACTAGCGTTGAATGAGCAGTTCTTC. Protein product: CASSLRRLALNEQFF. The variable domain in full, with the rest retrieved from reference TRBV5-6 and TRBJ2-1, is DAGVTQSPTHLIKTRGQQVTLRCSPKSGHDTVSWYQQALGQGPQFIFQYYEEEERQRGNFPDRFSGHQFPNYSSELNVNALLLGDSALYLCASSLRRLALNEQFFGPGTRLTVL.

This clone was detected once. The chain recombines TRBV20-1 with TRBJ2-1; 9 bases are a match to TRBD2. Looked up from germline, CDR1 is DFQATT and CDR2 is SNEGSKA (reference sequence). Losses at the gene ends were 3 bases for V and 4 bases for J; bases not matched to a gene: 10. CDR3 length equals 16 residues. The CDR3 loop reads CSASSVGREGYNEQFF. DNA for the CDR3: TGCAGTGCTAGTTCGGTTGGGCGGGAGGGTTACAATGAGCAGTTCTTC.

The chain carries TRBV7-9 and TRBJ1-6, with D possibly being TRBD1 (6 bases). Germline V gene sequence: CDR1 SEHNR, CDR2 FQNEAQ (reference sequence). This CDR3 has 16 amino acids. The germline V and J ends were trimmed by 5 bases and 7 bases, with 18 bases remaining between them. CDR3 sequence: CASSQQGLAVNSPLHF. The CDR3 nucleotides read TGTGCCAGCAGCCAACAGGGCCTCGCTGTAAATTCACCCCTCCACTTT.

This chain uses TRBV12-3 or TRBV12-4 with TRBJ1-2; no clear D. The CDR3 has 13 amino acids. V shed 5 bases and J shed 6 bases, with 13 bases lying between them. CDR3 in DNA: TGTGCCAGCAGTGTGACACCCTACGATGGCTACACCTTC. Translation: CASSVTPYDGYTF.

The V gene is TRBV5-1, the J gene TRBJ1-1; D call uncertain. This CDR3 is built from 14 residues. Germline loops: CDR1 SGHRS, CDR2 YFSETQ. V dropped 4 bases and J dropped 4 bases, with 14 bases sitting between them. The CDR3 nucleotides read TGCGCCAGCAGCCAAATGAGGGATGGCACTGAAGCTTTCTTT. Its translation: CASSQMRDGTEAFF.